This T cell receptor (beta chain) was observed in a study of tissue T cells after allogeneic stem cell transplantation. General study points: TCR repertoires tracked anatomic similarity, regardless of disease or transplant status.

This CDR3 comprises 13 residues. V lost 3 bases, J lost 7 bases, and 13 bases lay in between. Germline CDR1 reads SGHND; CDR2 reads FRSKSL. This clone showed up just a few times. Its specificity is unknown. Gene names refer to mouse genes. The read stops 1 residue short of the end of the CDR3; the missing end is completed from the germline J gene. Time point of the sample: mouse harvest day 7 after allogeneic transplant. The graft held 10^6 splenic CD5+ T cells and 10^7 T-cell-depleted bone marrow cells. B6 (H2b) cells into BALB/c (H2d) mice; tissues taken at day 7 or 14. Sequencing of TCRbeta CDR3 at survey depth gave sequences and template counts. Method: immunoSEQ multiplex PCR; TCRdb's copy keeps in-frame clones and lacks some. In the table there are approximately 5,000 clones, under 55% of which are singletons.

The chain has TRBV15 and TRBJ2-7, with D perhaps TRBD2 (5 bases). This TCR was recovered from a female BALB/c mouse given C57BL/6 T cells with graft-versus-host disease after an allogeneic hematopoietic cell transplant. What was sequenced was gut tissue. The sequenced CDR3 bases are TGTGCCAGCAGTTTGTCCTGGGTGGAGGAACAGTAC. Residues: CASSLSWVEEQY. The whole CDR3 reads CASSLSWVEEQYF.